This T cell receptor (beta chain) was profiled in a study of OX40 agonist ivuxolimab in advanced cancers. Study-wide context: Patients received ivuxolimab, an agonistic anti-OX40 (CD134) antibody. Study-level findings and limits: The CD4+ and CD8+ T cells in the blood had expanded clonally by week 6 at 0.1 to 3.0 mg/kg.

To note about this clone: The antigen is undetermined.

The protocol was immunoSEQ multiplex PCR, while the TCRdb copy is restricted to in-frame clones and leaves out a portion. The sample contains 43,000 or so clones, approximately 86% of which appear only once. V was shortened by 1 base and J by 5 bases, with 14 bases between the two germline ends. The CDR3 runs to 15 residues. The germline V gene encodes CDR1 MNHNS and CDR2 SASEGT. Specimen: CD4+ or CD8+ T cells sorted from blood, collected in a trial of the OX40 agonist ivuxolimab. This clonotype originated in an adult with an advanced solid tumor such as melanoma, head and neck, liver or kidney cancer. V usage is TRBV6-1 and J usage is TRBJ1-1; D might be TRBD1 (6 bases). The DNA for the CDR3 is TGTGCCAGCAGTGAAGGGTTGGGGGCGAGGACTGAAGCTTTCTTT. It specifies CASSEGLGARTEAFF.